One sample yielded the 19 T cell receptor beta chains listed below, sequenced in a study of OX40 agonist ivuxolimab in advanced cancers. Sequenced by immunoSEQ multiplex PCR; TCRdb stores in-frame clones only, minus some. The sample records tens of thousands of clones, roughly 87% being singletons. The material was CD4+ or CD8+ T cells sorted from blood, obtained in a trial of the OX40 agonist ivuxolimab. The receptors were sampled from an adult with an advanced solid tumor such as melanoma, head and neck, liver or kidney cancer.

This sequence joins TRBV18 and TRBJ1-3; the D is unclear. V was shortened by 0 bases and J by 2 bases, with 8 bases between the two germline ends. The CDR3 is 15 residues long. Germline assignment: CDR1 KGHSH and CDR2 LQKENI. CDR3 residues: CASSPPSLPGNTIYF. CDR3 bases: TGTGCCAGCTCACCACCGAGCCTCCCTGGAAACACCATATATTTT.

The J gene is TRBJ2-1, the V gene TRBV21-1. TRBV21-1 constitutes a pseudogene. The CDR3 has 16 amino acids. The CDR3 sequence is CASSKSPGTSYNEQFF. The CDR3 nucleotides are TGTGCCAGCAGCAAATCCCCGGGGACCTCTTACAATGAGCAGTTCTTC.

This chain links TRBV30 with TRBJ1-4, with D unresolved. The V gene lost 4 bases and the J gene lost 0 bases, with 12 bases spanning the gap. This CDR3 contains 15 residues. Per the germline V gene, CDR1 is GTSNPN and CDR2 is SVGIG (reference sequence). The CDR3 is CAWTPGQATNEKLFF. The CDR3 DNA reads TGTGCCTGGACCCCCGGGCAGGCAACTAATGAAAAACTGTTTTTT.

The chain joins TRBV6-6 to TRBJ2-5; 8 bases are shared with TRBD1. The germline V gene encodes CDR1 MNHNY and CDR2 SVGAGI (reference sequence). The CDR3 covers 12 residues. V dropped 7 bases and J dropped 3; count of bases not matched to a gene: 1. DNA for the CDR3: TGTGCCAGCAAGACAGGGGAAGAGACCCAGTACTTC. This gives the protein CASKTGEETQYF.

V is TRBV7-2 and J is TRBJ2-3; no clear D. Trimming pared 2 bases from V and 4 bases from J, leaving 1 base between. Germline V lookup: CDR1 SGHTA, CDR2 FQGNSA. The CDR3 extends over 11 amino acids. CDR3 DNA: TGTGCCAGCAGCTTATCAGATACGCAGTATTTT. It codes for CASSLSDTQYF.

The chain employs TRBV28 and TRBJ1-1; D remains ambiguous. There are 11 residues in the CDR3. The germline V and J ends were trimmed by 7 bases and 0 bases, with 3 bases remaining between them. CDR1 and CDR2 (germline): MDHEN, SYDVKM. DNA of the CDR3: TGTGCCAGCACCGTGAACACTGAAGCTTTCTTT. Protein: CASTVNTEAFF.

CDR3 nucleotides: TGTGCCAGCAGCCCCCGTTGGGGGCACGATCAGCCCCAGCATTTT. Its protein is CASSPRWGHDQPQHF. The V call is TRBV7-2, the J call TRBJ1-5; a possible D gene is TRBD1 (6 bases). Looked up from germline, CDR1 is SGHTA and CDR2 is FQGNSA. V was pared by 5 bases and J by 5 bases, with 16 bases between. The CDR3 loop spans 15 amino acids. Filled out from reference TRBV7-2 and TRBJ1-5, the complete variable domain reads GAGVSQSPSNKVTEKGKDVELRCDPISGHTALYWYRQSLGQGLEFLIYFQGNSAPDKSGLPSDRFSAERTGGSVSTLTIQRTQQEDSAVYLCASSPRWGHDQPQHFGDGTRLSIL.

The V call is TRBV28, the J call TRBJ1-2, with 8 positions matching TRBD1. The length of the CDR3 is 15 residues. Germline trimming cut 5 bases from V and 8 bases from J; bases unmatched to any gene: 13. CDR1 and CDR2 from the germline V gene are MDHEN and SYDVKM. CDR3 sequence (DNA): TGTGCCAGCAGTGCTCAGGACAGGGTCTTGTTCGGCTACACCTTC. It translates to CASSAQDRVLFGYTF.

In this sample, this clone turned up once. The genes are TRBV18 and TRBJ1-2; 9 nucleotides match TRBD1. V dropped 6 bases and J dropped 7; count of bases not matched to a gene: 12. This CDR3 has 15 amino acids. Per the germline V gene, CDR1 is KGHSH and CDR2 is LQKENI. In DNA form, the CDR3 reads TGTGCCAGCTCCCCTAGGACAGGGGCCGCGTTTGGCTACACCTTC. Amino acids: CASSPRTGAAFGYTF.

This clone was seen a single time. V is TRBV21-1 and J is TRBJ1-3. TRBV21-1 is a documented pseudogene. The CDR3 spans 15 residues. CDR3 sequence reads: CASSNLQGGANTIYF. The CDR3 DNA reads as TGTGCCAGCAGCAACCTACAGGGAGGGGCAAACACCATATATTTT.

The chain has TRBV5-4 and TRBJ2-3, with D unclear. From germline, CDR1 is SGHNT and CDR2 YYREEE (reference sequence). The CDR3 is 16 residues long. Trimming pared 0 bases from V and 0 bases from J, leaving 11 bases between. CDR3 residues: CASSLDRAPSTDTQYF. The CDR3 region has the DNA TGTGCCAGCAGCTTGGACAGAGCCCCTAGCACAGATACGCAGTATTTT.

The gene calls are TRBV6-1 and TRBJ2-3, with D maybe TRBD1 (6 bases). The germline V and J ends were trimmed by 3 bases and 6 bases, with 22 bases remaining between them. Germline V gives CDR1 MNHNS, CDR2 SASEGT. The CDR3 loop spans 17 amino acids. The CDR3 here is CASSEPTGSFRVDTQYF. CDR3 DNA sequence: TGTGCCAGCAGTGAGCCCACAGGGTCTTTTAGGGTTGATACGCAGTATTTT.

The rearrangement uses TRBV30 and TRBJ1-5, with a tentative D call TRBD1 (6 bases). This CDR3 has 12 residues. V lost 4 bases to trimming and J lost 7 bases, with 11 bases between them. Per the germline V gene, CDR1 is GTSNPN and CDR2 is SVGIG (reference sequence). CDR3 loop: CAWNRVNQPQHF. The CDR3 bases are TGTGCCTGGAACAGGGTCAACCAGCCCCAGCATTTT.

The J gene is TRBJ1-1, the V gene TRBV5-1; 8 bases agree with TRBD1. The CDR3 is 15 amino acids. Germline CDR1 SGHRS, CDR2 YFSETQ. V lost 0 bases to trimming and J lost 2 bases; unmatched junction nucleotides: 3. Written as DNA, the CDR3 is TGCGCCAGCAGCTTGGAATCAGGGGGCAACACTGAAGCTTTCTTT. Protein sequence: CASSLESGGNTEAFF.

The chain couples TRBV30 to TRBJ2-3, with 10 bases lining up with TRBD1. The germline CDR1 and CDR2 sequences are GTSNPN and SVGIG (reference sequence). The CDR3 runs to 14 residues. Trimming at V came to 5 bases and at J to 3 bases, leaving 5 bases not matched to a gene. The CDR3 sequence: CAWSPGQGTDTQYF. The DNA of the CDR3 is TGTGCCTGGTCTCCGGGACAGGGGACAGATACGCAGTATTTT.

The CDR3 region is CASSQQGFAEAFF. DNA for the CDR3: TGTGCCAGCAGCCAACAAGGGTTCGCTGAAGCTTTCTTT. This chain connects TRBV14 to TRBJ1-1; D call uncertain. The CDR3 is 13 residues long. V was pared by 2 bases and J by 6 bases, with 10 bases between. The germline CDR1 and CDR2 sequences are SGHDN and FVKESK.

This clone occurred once. V usage is TRBV5-5 and J usage is TRBJ1-2; TRBD1 matches at 9 bases. CDR1 and CDR2 (germline): SGHKS, YYEKEE (reference sequence). V trimming: 2 bases; J trimming: 2 bases; junction bases outside the gene matches: 7. This CDR3 is 16 amino acids long. The CDR3 nucleotides read TGTGCCAGCAGCTTCACCGGGACAGGGACGAACTATGGCTACACCTTC. Translation: CASSFTGTGTNYGYTF. Full variable domain (missing parts from reference TRBV5-5 and TRBJ1-2): DAGVTQSPTHLIKTRGQQVTLRCSPISGHKSVSWYQQVLGQGPQFIFQYYEKEERGRGNFPDRFSARQFPNYSSELNVNALLLGDSALYLCASSFTGTGTNYGYTFGSGTRLTVV.

The J gene is TRBJ1-5, the V gene TRBV28; TRBD1 matches 7 bases. The ends lost 10 bases at V and 4 bases at J; junction bases unmatched: 13. There are 15 residues in the CDR3. CDR1 MDHEN and CDR2 SYDVKM come from the germline V gene. The CDR3, as DNA: TGTGCCACCAAGACAGGGAGCGGGGTAAATCAGCCCCAGCATTTT. Protein sequence: CATKTGSGVNQPQHF.

The chain combines TRBV5-1 with TRBJ2-7; 8 positions agree with TRBD1. J was trimmed by 5 bases and V by 0 bases; bases with no gene match: 7. Germline V gives CDR1 SGHRS, CDR2 YFSETQ. The CDR3 has 15 residues. The CDR3 DNA reads as TGCGCCAGCAGCTTGGGGACAGGGCTCGACCACGAGCAGTACTTC. Residues: CASSLGTGLDHEQYF.